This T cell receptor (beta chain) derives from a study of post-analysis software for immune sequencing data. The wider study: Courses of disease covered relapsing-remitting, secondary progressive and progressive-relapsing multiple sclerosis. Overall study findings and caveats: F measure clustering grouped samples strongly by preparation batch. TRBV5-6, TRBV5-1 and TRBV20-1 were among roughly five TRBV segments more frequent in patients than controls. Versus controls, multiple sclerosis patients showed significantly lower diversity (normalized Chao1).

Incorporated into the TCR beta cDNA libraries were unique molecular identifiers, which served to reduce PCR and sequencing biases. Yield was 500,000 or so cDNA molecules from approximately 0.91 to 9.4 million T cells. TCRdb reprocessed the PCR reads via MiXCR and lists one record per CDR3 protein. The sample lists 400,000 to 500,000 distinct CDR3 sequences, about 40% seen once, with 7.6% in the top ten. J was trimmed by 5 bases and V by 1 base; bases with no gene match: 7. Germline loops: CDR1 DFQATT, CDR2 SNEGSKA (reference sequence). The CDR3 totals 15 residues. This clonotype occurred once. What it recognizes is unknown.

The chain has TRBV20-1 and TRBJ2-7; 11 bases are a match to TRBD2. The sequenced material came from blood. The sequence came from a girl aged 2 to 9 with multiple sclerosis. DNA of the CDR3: TGCAGTGCTAGAGTGGGGCTAGCGGGAGGCCACGAGCAGTACTTC. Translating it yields CSARVGLAGGHEQYF.